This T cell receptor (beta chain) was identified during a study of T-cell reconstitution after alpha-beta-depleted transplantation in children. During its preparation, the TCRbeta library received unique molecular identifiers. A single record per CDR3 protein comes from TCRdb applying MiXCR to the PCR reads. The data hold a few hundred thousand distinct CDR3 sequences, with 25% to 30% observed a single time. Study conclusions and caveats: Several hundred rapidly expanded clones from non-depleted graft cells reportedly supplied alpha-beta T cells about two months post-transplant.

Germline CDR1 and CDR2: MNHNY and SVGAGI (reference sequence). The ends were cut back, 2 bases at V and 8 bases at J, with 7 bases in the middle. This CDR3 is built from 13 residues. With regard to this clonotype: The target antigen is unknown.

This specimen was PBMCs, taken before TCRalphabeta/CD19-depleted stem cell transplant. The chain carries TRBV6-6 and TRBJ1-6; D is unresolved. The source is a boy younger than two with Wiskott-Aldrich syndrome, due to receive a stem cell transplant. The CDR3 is CASSYARDSPLHF. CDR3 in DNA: TGTGCCAGCAGTTACGCCCGGGATTCACCCCTCCACTTT.